Listed below are T cell receptor beta chains from one sample, sequenced in a study of blood T cell repertoires in COVID-19. This table comes from immunoSEQ multiplex PCR, and its TCRdb copy is limited to in-frame clones, with some not included. The data contain around 130,000 clones, 87% of them singletons. Sequencing was carried out using peripheral blood. The receptor source for this set is a woman in her 50s with acute or convalescent COVID-19. Both conserved end residues are part of each CDR3. A D gene is named only where the DNA matches it firmly. For some rows the clone size is stated as once, few or many, or as a class when expanded; others skip it.

j_call v_call d_call clone_size cdr3_nt cdr3_aa
TRBJ2-3 TRBV30 NA NA TGTGCCTGGAGGCGCGGGCCTAGCACAGATACGCAGTATTTT CAWRRGPSTDTQYF
TRBJ1-1 TRBV10-1 NA NA TGCGCCAGCAGTGATAATGGAGCAGAAGCTTTCTTT CASSDNGAEAFF
TRBJ1-6 TRBV5-1 NA few TGCGCCAGCAGAGAACTATCAGACTCACCCCTCCACTTT CASRELSDSPLHF
TRBJ1-6 TRBV4-1 TRBD1 NA TGCGCCAGCAGCCAAGAGAGGACAGGGAATAATTCACCCCTCCACTTT CASSQERTGNNSPLHF
TRBJ2-4 TRBV5-4 NA NA TGTGCCAGCAGCTCGGGTGCTCGGGGTTCGGCCAAAAACATTCAGTACTTC CASSSGARGSAKNIQYF
TRBJ2-5 TRBV11-2 NA NA TGTGCCAGCAGCCGCCAGACAGGCCAAGAGACCCAGTACTTC CASSRQTGQETQYF
TRBJ1-5 TRBV19 TRBD1 NA TGTGCCAGTAGCATTCAGGGGGCGCGGGCATATAGCAATCAGCCCCAGCATTTT CASSIQGARAYSNQPQHF
TRBJ2-5 TRBV9 NA NA TGTGCCAGCAGCGTAGGAGGGAGCGACCAAGAGACCCAGTACTTC CASSVGGSDQETQYF
TRBJ2-7 TRBV24-1 NA NA TGTGCCACCAGTGATTCCACCAGCTACGAGCAGTACTTC CATSDSTSYEQYF
TRBJ1-4 TRBV7-9 NA once TGTGCCAGCAGCTTAGCTCGCGGTACAACTAATGAAAAACTGTTTTTT CASSLARGTTNEKLFF
TRBJ2-7 TRBV4-1 TRBD1 NA TGCGCCAGCAGCCGACTTTCGACAGGGCCCTACGAGCAGTACTTC CASSRLSTGPYEQYF
TRBJ2-2 TRBV5-8 TRBD1 once TGTGCCAGCAGCTCTGGGACAGGGGACGACCTTACCGGGGAGCTGTTTTTT CASSSGTGDDLTGELFF
TRBJ1-2 TRBV30 NA few TGTGCCTGGAGTTTTCCCCGGGGTGATGGCTACACCTTC CAWSFPRGDGYTF
TRBJ1-1 TRBV6-5 NA NA TGTGCCAGCAGTTACTCAGCAGGTGGCGGCGGGACTGAAGCTTTCTTT CASSYSAGGGGTEAFF
TRBJ1-1 TRBV12-3/TRBV12-4 NA NA TGTGCCAGCAGTTTAGCGCCCCAGGGTGAAGCTTTCTTT CASSLAPQGEAFF
TRBJ1-2 TRBV7-2 TRBD1 NA TGTGCCAGCAGCCCGACAGGGATCGGAGGGAACTATGGCTACACCTTC CASSPTGIGGNYGYTF
TRBJ2-5 TRBV18 NA NA TGTGCCAGCTCACCATACCCTAAGGAGACCCAGTACTTC CASSPYPKETQYF
TRBJ1-2 TRBV29-1 TRBD1 NA TGCAGCGTTGAAGTAGGACAGGGGGCTAGGGGCTACACCTTC CSVEVGQGARGYTF
TRBJ1-1 TRBV30 NA NA TGTGCCTGGAGTGTACAGGGATACACTGAAGCTTTCTTT CAWSVQGYTEAFF
TRBJ1-2 TRBV6-5 NA NA TGTGCCAGCAGTTACTCCCCGGACAGTTTAGGCTACACCTTC CASSYSPDSLGYTF
TRBJ2-3 TRBV7-8 TRBD1 NA TGTGCCAGCAGCTGGGGATCAGGGGGTCACACAGATACGCAGTATTTT CASSWGSGGHTDTQYF
TRBJ1-2 TRBV7-2 NA NA TGTGCCAGCAGCTCCCGGCAGGGCGGCTACACCTTC CASSSRQGGYTF
TRBJ2-1 TRBV19 TRBD2 NA TGTGCCAGTAGTATGAGCGGGGGCCTGAGCTCCTACAATGAGCAGTTCTTC CASSMSGGLSSYNEQFF
TRBJ1-6 TRBV7-2 TRBD1 NA TGTGCCAGCAGCTTAGTCGGACAGGGTAATTCACCCCTCCACTTT CASSLVGQGNSPLHF